These T cell receptor beta chains were read from a single sample in a study of technical replicates of blood from a handful of donors. Generated by immunoSEQ multiplex PCR, the TCRdb table keeps only in-frame clones and is missing some. This table holds fewer than 70,000 clones, 65% to 90% found once. Material: PBMCs. These receptor sequences come from a human donor in good health. Some clones in this sample may be carry-over from other donors' samples. Each CDR3 is given with its conserved first and last residue.

J	V	CDR3
TRBJ2-5	TRBV5-1	CASSLNGAQETQYF
TRBJ2-3	TRBV18	CASSPSIGDTQYF
TRBJ2-3	TRBV4-3	CASSQVAGGTDTQYF
TRBJ2-1	TRBV7-9	CASSLARLLTNEQFF
TRBJ2-7	TRBV7-2	CASSLARTTSYEQYF
TRBJ2-2	TRBV19	CASSVVQGAGELFF
TRBJ2-3	TRBV2	CASSRTASTDTQYF
TRBJ2-7	TRBV6-6	CASSPPTYEQYF
TRBJ1-6	TRBV5-1	CASSPRQDNSPLHF
TRBJ2-5	TRBV7-2	CASSLERGLQETQYF
TRBJ2-1	TRBV7-6	CASSLGGGEQFF
TRBJ2-5	TRBV15	CATSRVPRNSQETQYF
TRBJ2-7	TRBV2	CASSTGGNLYEQYF
TRBJ2-5	TRBV6-5	CASSPTDRDWETQYF
TRBJ2-1	TRBV10-2	CASGRGGLNNEQFF
TRBJ1-3	TRBV5-4	CASSGWAASGNTIYF
TRBJ2-7	TRBV6-1	CASSPFGDSHYEQYF
TRBJ2-5	TRBV9	CASSVSSGGAGQETQYF
TRBJ2-2	TRBV27	CASSLTNRLRQGIGELFF
TRBJ1-5	TRBV5-5	CASSLDTGGNQPQHF
TRBJ1-1	TRBV14	CASSQDRATEAFF
TRBJ1-3	TRBV10-3	CAMSAASSGNTIYF
TRBJ2-7	TRBV4-3	CASSQGGGQADEQYF
TRBJ2-5	TRBV5-4	CASSFSRGQETQYF
TRBJ2-5	TRBV29-1	CSVNGLAGSETQYF
TRBJ1-2	TRBV11-2	CASSWGQGARNYGYTF
TRBJ2-7	TRBV7-9	CASSPRTGPAQYF
TRBJ2-1	TRBV4-3	CASSQDRLAEYNEQFF
TRBJ2-1	TRBV4-1	CASSRGLVAYNEQFF
TRBJ2-2	TRBV7-9	CASSSSGSRTGELFF
TRBJ2-7	TRBV27	CATATSVEYEQYF
TRBJ2-7	TRBV30	CAWSQDLREQYF
TRBJ2-2	TRBV7-3	CASSPQSPGQGAGGELFF
TRBJ2-1	TRBV5-4	CASSLTLAGNEQFF
TRBJ1-1	TRBV7-3	CASSEGPSGVAFF
TRBJ1-6	TRBV2	CASSVSRGGSPLHF
TRBJ1-1	TRBV5-1	CASSSWGSTEAFF
TRBJ1-6	TRBV19	CASSIIGQGNSPLHF
TRBJ1-5	TRBV18	CASSPAGDAQPQHF
TRBJ2-1	TRBV11-1	CASSYRDWGVNEQFF
TRBJ2-5	TRBV19	CASRETSGRTQYF
TRBJ2-2	TRBV19	CASSITGGATGELFF
TRBJ2-3	TRBV7-3	CASSLTAASGTTTDTQYF
TRBJ2-7	TRBV6-5	CASSYSMGGKGYEQYF
TRBJ1-1	TRBV2	CASSEGTWNEAFF
TRBJ2-5	TRBV5-1	CASSLGTSGLETQYF
TRBJ1-2	TRBV7-5	CVRSLGGTF
TRBJ1-2	TRBV15	CATSRDRYGYTF
TRBJ1-1	TRBV2	CASSYMGGFEAFF
TRBJ1-2	TRBV11-2	CASSLQGAGGYTF
TRBJ1-2	TRBV25-1	CASSQAGTVQTLLGYTF
TRBJ1-2	TRBV2	CASSEQSGNYGYTF
TRBJ1-1	TRBV7-9	CASSQAGGGSNTEAFF
TRBJ1-1	TRBV14	CASSRQENTEAFF
TRBJ2-3	TRBV9	CASSVGQRRSTDTQYF